This T cell receptor beta chain was identified during a study of blood T cell repertoires in COVID-19. The overall study: In each case, the material was cDNA or gDNA derived from T cells, B-cell-depleted T cells, or PBMCs.

Patients at the Seattle site were enrolled during active infection and followed longitudinally. Profiling relied on immunoSEQ multiplex PCR, and the TCRdb table lists in-frame clones only, not all of them. The profile covers under 250,000 clones, with approximately 90% appearing a single time and approximately 10% taken by the ten largest. Germline CDR1 LGHDT, CDR2 YNNKEL (reference sequence). Trimming pared 2 bases from V and 3 bases from J, leaving 5 bases between. The CDR3 runs 13 residues. V and J are TRBV3-1 (or the pseudogene TRBV3-2) and TRBJ1-5; D is unresolved. This clonotype was obtained from a man over 45 with COVID-19, enrolled during active disease. Input material: peripheral blood. Here the CDR3 reads CASSQQLNQPQHF. The CDR3 nucleotides read TGTGCCAGCAGCCAACAACTCAATCAGCCCCAGCATTTT.